The 19 T cell receptor beta chains listed next were all sequenced from one sample in a study of cytomegalovirus exposure and HLA in healthy donors. PCR primers comprised 60 Vbeta and 13 Jbeta primers. Assay: immunoSEQ multiplex PCR; the TCRdb copy retains only in-frame clones and omits some. This sample has around 210,000 clones, with around four fifths found just once. The sample comprised PBMCs. These receptors all come from a boy aged 10-17 years in good health and CMV-seronegative.

The chain employs TRBV5-1 and TRBJ1-2; D perhaps matches TRBD1 (6 bases). Germline CDR1 and CDR2: SGHRS and YFSETQ. V was shortened by 4 bases and J by 1 base, with 8 bases between the two germline ends. The CDR3 has 13 residues. Written as DNA, the CDR3 is TGCGCCAGCAGCCGGGACATTAACTATGGCTACACCTTC. Translated, it gives CASSRDINYGYTF.

V and J are TRBV6-6 and TRBJ1-2; no clear D. Germline CDR1 and CDR2: MNHNY and SVGAGI (reference sequence). The CDR3 extends over 14 amino acids. With 8 bases removed from V and 2 bases from J, the gap between germline ends came to 15 bases. In DNA, the CDR3 is TGTGCCAGCGGGTTGGCGGGAGGCAACTATGGCTACACCTTC. It yields the protein CASGLAGGNYGYTF.

V usage is TRBV5-4 and J usage is TRBJ1-2; 7 nucleotides align to TRBD1. V was pared by 3 bases and J by 4 bases, with 3 bases of the junction left unmatched. Germline V gene data show CDR1 as SGHNT and CDR2 as YYREEE (reference sequence). The CDR3 consists of 13 residues. CDR3 in DNA: TGTGCCAGCAGCTCAGACAGGGTCTATGGCTACACCTTC. Amino acid sequence: CASSSDRVYGYTF. Using reference TRBV5-4 and TRBJ1-2 for the parts outside the CDR3, the full variable domain is ETGVTQSPTHLIKTRGQQVTLRCSSQSGHNTVSWYQQALGQGPQFIFQYYREEENGRGNFPPRFSGLQFPNYSSELNVNALELDDSALYLCASSSDRVYGYTFGSGTRLTVV.

This clone has a single count. The V call is TRBV2, the J call TRBJ2-1; 12 nucleotides match TRBD1. Germline lookup yields CDR1 SNHLY and CDR2 FYNNEI. This CDR3 has 14 residues. The V gene end was trimmed by 7 bases and the J gene end by 9 bases; junction bases not matched to a gene: 7. The CDR3 coding sequence is TGTGCCAGCATTGGGACAGGGGGCGGAGGTGAGCAGTTCTTC. Its protein is CASIGTGGGGEQFF.

The chain couples TRBV28 to TRBJ1-2; D might be TRBD1 (6 bases). The V end lost 7 bases, the J end lost 8 bases, and 14 bases lay between the germline ends. Germline assignment: CDR1 MDHEN and CDR2 SYDVKM. CDR3 length: 12 amino acids. The CDR3 region is CASNRVGKGYTF. CDR3 nucleotide sequence: TGTGCCAGCAACAGGGTGGGTAAAGGCTACACCTTC.

The chain uses TRBV4-2 and TRBJ1-3, with a possible D match to TRBD1 (6 bases). Looked up from germline, CDR1 is LGHNA and CDR2 is YNFKEQ. The CDR3 extends over 15 amino acids. V shed 5 bases and J shed 4 bases, with 15 bases lying between them. The CDR3 DNA reads as TGTGCCAGCAGCTCGGGGCGGGGGGCAGGAAACACCATATATTTT. It is translated as CASSSGRGAGNTIYF.

This clone came up a few times. The rearrangement joins TRBV6-6 to TRBJ1-2; the match to TRBD1 covers 8 bases. Germline CDR1 is MNHNY and CDR2 is SVGAGI (reference sequence). The V and J ends lost 2 bases and 2 bases, in that order; junction bases with no gene match: 7. The CDR3 totals 16 residues. CDR3 DNA sequence: TGTGCCAGCAGTTACCGAGGGGGGGACAGGAACTATGGCTACACCTTC. Amino acids: CASSYRGGDRNYGYTF.

The CDR3 is CASRGRGGQPQHF. The CDR3 nucleotides read TGTGCCAGCAGGGGCAGGGGTGGCCAGCCCCAGCATTTT. The V gene is TRBV6-1, the J gene TRBJ1-5; weak D call: TRBD1 (6 bases). Looked up from germline, CDR1 is MNHNS and CDR2 is SASEGT. Trimming left V 6 bases short and J 7 bases short, with 13 bases between. This CDR3 region has 13 residues.

The V and J genes are TRBV5-1 and TRBJ2-5, with 12 nucleotides matching TRBD2. The CDR3 consists of 15 residues. After removal of 3 bases from V and 6 bases from J, the junction contained 6 bases not matched to a gene. Germline V CDR1 and CDR2: SGHRS, YFSETQ. Here the CDR3 DNA reads TGCGCCAGCAGCTCGACTAGCGGGGGTGTACAGACCCAGTACTTC. It codes for CASSSTSGGVQTQYF.

The chain has TRBV4-1 and TRBJ2-1; possible D gene TRBD2, 6 bases. This CDR3 has 15 amino acids. V was clipped by 4 bases and J by 9 bases, with 19 bases between them. The germline CDR1 and CDR2 sequences are MGHRA and YSYEKL. Written as DNA, the CDR3 is TGCGCCAGCAGCCGCGGGACGGCCCCAATCAGTGAGCAGTTCTTC. Residues: CASSRGTAPISEQFF.

The chain links TRBV18 to TRBJ2-7; D not certain. The ends were cut back, 5 bases at V and 3 bases at J, with 8 bases in the middle. This CDR3 has 12 residues. The V gene's germline CDR1 is KGHSH and CDR2 LQKENI. The CDR3 spells CASSSDNYEQYF. In DNA, the CDR3 is TGTGCCAGCTCATCTGACAACTACGAGCAGTACTTC.

Details on this clone: Relative to the germline gene, one junction end is altered; a read error may explain this. V is TRBV7-7 and J is TRBJ2-5, with 9 bases identical to TRBD1. The CDR3 runs to 13 residues. CDR1 is SSHAT, CDR2 FNYEAQ, per germline (reference sequence). CDR3 sequence (DNA): TGTGCTAGCAGATCGGGACAGGGCGGGACCCAGTACTTC. This gives the protein CASRSGQGGTQYF.

V gene TRBV30 combines with J gene TRBJ2-5; unclear D gene. The J call is in doubt because the DNA end fits TRBJ2-7 better. Germline CDR1 and CDR2: GTSNPN and SVGIG (reference sequence). This CDR3 region has 12 residues. The CDR3 DNA follows: TGTGCCTGGAGTCCCCTCCCCTACGAGCAGTACTTC. Its protein product is CAWSPLPYEQYF.

The rearrangement links TRBV25-1 to TRBJ2-3; 11 bases fit TRBD2. The CDR3 spans 15 residues. The germline CDR1 and CDR2 sequences are MGHDK and SYGVNS. Germline trimming cut 6 bases from V and 3 bases from J; bases unmatched to any gene: 5. The CDR3 protein is CASRDSGGATDTQYF. CDR3 coding DNA: TGTGCCAGCAGGGATAGCGGGGGGGCGACAGATACGCAGTATTTT.

The chain combines TRBV9 with TRBJ2-1, with D uncertain. Trimming took off 0 bases at V and 3 bases at J, with 4 bases between the two ends. The germline gives CDR1 SGDLS, CDR2 YYNGEE. This CDR3 contains 13 residues. The CDR3 region is CASSVANYNEQFF. As DNA, the CDR3 is TGTGCCAGCAGCGTAGCAAACTACAATGAGCAGTTCTTC. The full variable domain, its missing parts supplied by reference TRBV9 and TRBJ2-1, is DSGVTQTPKHLITATGQRVTLRCSPRSGDLSVYWYQQSLDQGLQFLIQYYNGEERAKGNILERFSAQQFPDLHSELNLSSLELGDSALYFCASSVANYNEQFFGPGTRLTVL.

Comments on this clone: Sequence at one end of the junction differs from germline and may be a read error. The chain couples TRBV5-1 to TRBJ2-5, with 9 bases matching TRBD2. Per the germline V gene, CDR1 is SGHRS and CDR2 is YFSETQ. The CDR3 is 16 amino acids. This CDR3 reads CASSLRAGGPGETQYF. The DNA for the CDR3 is TGCGCTAGCAGCTTGCGAGCGGGAGGTCCCGGGGAGACCCAGTACTTC.

This chain joins TRBV5-8 and TRBJ2-7; tentative D call: TRBD1 (5 bases). From germline, CDR1 is SGHTS and CDR2 YDEGEE. CDR3 size: 15 residues. Trimming removed 2 bases at V and 3 bases at J, with 15 bases between. CDR3 sequence reads: CASSLLKGAFYEQYF. The CDR3 region has the DNA TGTGCCAGCAGCTTATTAAAAGGGGCCTTCTACGAGCAGTACTTC.

This clone is a singleton in its sample. V gene TRBV27 combines with J gene TRBJ2-7, with 7 positions matching TRBD1. Germline CDR1 is MNHEY and CDR2 is SMNVEV (reference sequence). The CDR3 covers 15 residues. V lost 5 bases to trimming and J lost 7 bases; unmatched junction nucleotides: 14. The CDR3 DNA sequence: TGTGCCAGCAGTATGAGGCGACAGGGCACGGGGGAGCAGTACTTC. Its protein is CASSMRRQGTGEQYF.

The chain has TRBV30 and TRBJ2-1; TRBD1 might be the D (6 bases). The germline V gene has CDR1 GTSNPN and CDR2 SVGIG (reference sequence). The CDR3 has 13 amino acids. The V gene lost 5 bases and the J gene lost 5 bases, with 13 bases spanning the gap. The CDR3 coding sequence is TGTGCCTGGGCCGGGACATGGAACAATGAGCAGTTCTTC. Translating it yields CAWAGTWNNEQFF.